The clone carrying this TCR beta chain was detected ten times or more. This sample was taken from a study of prognosis after radiotherapy for stage I lung cancer. The authors amplified TCR beta CDR3 from genomic DNA using two-round multiplex PCR. Gene-specific primers for each TRBV and TRBJ gene drove first-round PCR. TCRdb fed the multiplex PCR reads into MiXCR, producing one record per CDR3 protein. The sample lists 22,000 or so distinct CDR3 sequences, around 40% occurring once. Per germline, CDR1 SGHTA and CDR2 FQGNSA. Between the trimmed V and J ends, which lost 5 bases and 0 bases, there was a span of 11 bases. This CDR3 comprises 15 residues.

This TCR was recovered from a donor aged 50 or older with non-small cell lung cancer. The chain couples TRBV7-2 to TRBJ1-5, with no clear D. The sample was PBMCs, taken before or after stereotactic body radiation therapy (not recorded which). The CDR3 coding sequence is TGTGCCAGCAGCCCAGACGTCCGTAGCAATCAGCCCCAGCATTTT. The encoded protein is CASSPDVRSNQPQHF.